Below, 19 T cell receptor beta chains from the same sample are listed, as sequenced in a study of blood T cell repertoires in COVID-19. Using immunoSEQ multiplex PCR, the repertoire was profiled, and TCRdb retains in-frame clones only, with some absent. This sample has around 100,000 clones, with roughly nine tenths found just once. Sequencing was performed on peripheral blood. These receptors all come from a man in his fifties with active COVID-19.

CDR3 region: CASSLGGWGDSHEQYV. The CDR3 nucleotides read TGTGCCAGCAGCTTAGGGGGTTGGGGAGATTCCCACGAGCAGTACGTC. The chain uses TRBV11-2 and TRBJ2-7, with D perhaps TRBD2 (5 bases). V was trimmed by 1 base and J by 5 bases, leaving 18 bases between them. The CDR3 length is 16 residues. Germline CDR1 reads SGHAT; CDR2 reads FQNNGV.

This chain uses TRBV4-1 with TRBJ2-1; D is possibly TRBD2 (5 bases). The V end was cut by 0 bases, the J end by 6 bases, with 21 bases between. The CDR3 extends over 18 amino acids. Germline V gene sequence: CDR1 MGHRA, CDR2 YSYEKL. CDR3 amino acids: CASSQDAAANGGVNEQFF. In DNA, the CDR3 is TGCGCCAGCAGCCAAGATGCGGCAGCCAACGGAGGAGTCAATGAGCAGTTCTTC.

The gene calls are TRBV2 and TRBJ2-3; TRBD2 is a possible D gene (6 bases). V was trimmed by 5 bases and J by 4 bases, leaving 10 bases between them. The CDR3 has 13 residues. Germline CDR1 is SNHLY and CDR2 is FYNNEI. The CDR3 loop is CASSRLEADTQYF. The CDR3 DNA is TGTGCCAGCAGTCGACTAGAAGCAGATACGCAGTATTTT.

The CDR3 spells CASSGQSSGNTIYF. The CDR3, as DNA: TGCGCCAGCAGTGGACAGTCCTCTGGAAACACCATATATTTT. The chain links TRBV10-1 to TRBJ1-3, with TRBD1 as a possible D gene (5 bases). The CDR3 spans 14 residues. Trimming took 4 bases from V and 0 from J, leaving 7 bases between them. The germline V gene has CDR1 WNHNN and CDR2 SYGVQD (reference sequence).

This rearrangement joins TRBV10-2 to TRBJ1-2; D uncertain. The CDR3 length is 13 residues. Germline CDR1 WSHSY, CDR2 SAAADI. The ends were cut back, 5 bases at V and 4 bases at J, with 11 bases in the middle. The DNA of the CDR3 is TGCGCCAGCAGTTCGGAGATTGGCTATGGCTACACCTTC. Its translation is CASSSEIGYGYTF.

V gene TRBV11-3 combines with J gene TRBJ2-5, with D possibly TRBD1 on 6 matching bases. CDR1 and CDR2 from the germline V gene are SGHNT and YENEEA. V was pared by 1 base and J by 2 bases, with 14 bases between. This CDR3 has 16 amino acids. The DNA of the CDR3 is TGTGCCAGCAGCTTAGGGGGGACATCGTTACAAGAGACCCAGTACTTC. Its protein product is CASSLGGTSLQETQYF. The variable domain in full, with the rest retrieved from reference TRBV11-3 and TRBJ2-5, is EAGVVQSPRYKIIEKKQPVAFWCNPISGHNTLYWYLQNLGQGPELLIRYENEEAVDDSQLPKDRFSAERLKGVDSTLKIQPAELGDSAVYLCASSLGGTSLQETQYFGPGTRLLVL.

V and J are TRBV9 and TRBJ2-5; 7 bases agree with TRBD1. J lost 5 bases, V lost 0 bases, and 10 bases had no gene match. The CDR3 runs 16 residues. CDR1 and CDR2 from the germline V gene are SGDLS and YYNGEE. The CDR3 DNA is TGTGCCAGCAGCGTAGAGGGGGCAGGGGCATCGGAGACCCAGTACTTC. This sequence encodes CASSVEGAGASETQYF.

A single count supports this clone. The chain joins TRBV7-8 to TRBJ2-1; D is perhaps TRBD2 (6 bases). There are 15 residues in the CDR3. The germline V gene encodes CDR1 SGHVS and CDR2 FQNEAQ. Deletions cut 3 bases from V and 1 base from J, with 10 bases between. In nucleotides, the CDR3 is TGTGCCAGCAGCTTCTCGGGGGTGTCCTACAATGAGCAGTTCTTC. As protein: CASSFSGVSYNEQFF.

In this sample, this clone turned up once. V is TRBV2 and J is TRBJ1-1; D is unresolved. V lost 5 bases, J lost 0 bases, and 13 bases lay in between. Germline-derived CDR1 and CDR2 are SNHLY and FYNNEI. The CDR3 covers 15 residues. The CDR3 bases are TGTGCCAGCAGTCTCGGCGGGTCGATGAACACTGAAGCTTTCTTT. Residues: CASSLGGSMNTEAFF. The variable domain in full, completed from reference TRBV2 and TRBJ1-1, reads EPEVTQTPSHQVTQMGQEVILRCVPISNHLYFYWYRQILGQKVEFLVSFYNNEISEKSEIFDDQFSVERPDGSNFTLKIRSTKLEDSAMYFCASSLGGSMNTEAFFGQGTRLTVV.

The chain uses TRBV19 and TRBJ1-6; the D gene is possibly TRBD1 (5 bases). Germline CDR1 and CDR2: LNHDA and SQIVND (reference sequence). Trimming cost V 7 bases and J 6 bases, with 19 bases left between them. The CDR3 contains 16 residues. The CDR3 sequence: CASIIPRDSSNSPLHF. CDR3 in DNA: TGTGCCAGTATCATCCCTCGGGACTCGAGTAATTCACCCCTCCACTTT.

A few counts support this clone. The rearrangement links TRBV30 to TRBJ1-5; D remains ambiguous. This CDR3 has 13 residues. Germline assignment: CDR1 GTSNPN and CDR2 SVGIG (reference sequence). V shed 3 bases and J shed 4 bases, with 10 bases lying between them. CDR3 in amino acids: CAWSAAGNQPQHF. CDR3 bases: TGTGCCTGGAGCGCGGCCGGGAATCAGCCCCAGCATTTT.

V and J are TRBV7-9 and TRBJ2-1; perhaps TRBD1 as D (6 bases). The V end lost 1 base, the J end lost 3 bases, and 10 bases lay between the germline ends. The CDR3 totals 15 residues. Germline-derived CDR1 and CDR2 are SEHNR and FQNEAQ (reference sequence). CDR3 in amino acids: CASSLGGQGYNEQFF. The CDR3 DNA follows: TGTGCCAGCAGCTTAGGGGGGCAGGGCTACAATGAGCAGTTCTTC.

This clone was picked up a small number of times. The genes are TRBV7-6 and TRBJ1-6; D uncertain. CDR3 length: 13 residues. From germline, CDR1 is SGHVS and CDR2 FNYEAQ. V lost 2 bases to trimming and J lost 8 bases, with 7 bases between them. Here the CDR3 DNA reads TGTGCCAGCAGCTTATTCGGGGATTCACCCCTCCACTTT. It translates to CASSLFGDSPLHF.

This chain links TRBV6-6 with TRBJ1-6; TRBD1 is a possible D gene (5 bases). CDR3 length: 14 residues. The V end lost 2 bases, the J end lost 7 bases, and 9 bases lay between the germline ends. Germline lookup yields CDR1 MNHNY and CDR2 SVGAGI (reference sequence). The CDR3 bases are TGTGCCAGCAGTTACGACAGTCTAAATTCACCCCTCCACTTT. Its protein product is CASSYDSLNSPLHF.

Here the CDR3 reads CATSGLGTDTQYF. The CDR3, as DNA: TGTGCCACCTCGGGACTCGGCACAGATACGCAGTATTTT. The genes are TRBV7-8 and TRBJ2-3; tentative D call: TRBD2 (6 bases). The germline CDR1 and CDR2 sequences are SGHVS and FQNEAQ. The CDR3 length is 13 residues. V lost 10 bases and J 1 base, leaving 12 bases between the germline ends.

The genes are TRBV5-3 and TRBJ2-7; 7 bases are shared with TRBD2. TRBV5-3 is marked as an open reading frame, function uncertain. The CDR3 is made up of 13 amino acids. V was clipped by 8 bases and J by 3 bases; unmatched bases: 8. The CDR3 region is CASPEERDYEQYV. The CDR3, as DNA: TGTGCCAGCCCGGAGGAGCGGGACTACGAGCAGTACGTC.

DNA for the CDR3: TGTGCCAGTAGTTCAGGGTCGAGGGAGACCCAGTACTTC. Its protein product is CASSSGSRETQYF. The rearrangement links TRBV19 to TRBJ2-5; tentatively, D is TRBD1 (5 bases). The V end was cut by 5 bases, the J end by 5 bases, with 12 bases between. CDR1 is LNHDA, CDR2 SQIVND, per germline (reference sequence). The CDR3 totals 13 residues.

V usage is TRBV12-3 or TRBV12-4 and J usage is TRBJ2-7; 7 positions match TRBD1. J was trimmed by 0 bases and V by 5 bases; bases with no gene match: 1. The CDR3 totals 13 residues. This CDR3 is CASSTGVSYEQYF. In DNA form, the CDR3 reads TGTGCCAGCAGTACAGGGGTCTCCTACGAGCAGTACTTC.

This chain joins TRBV5-4 and TRBJ1-3, with 7 bases that match TRBD1. Germline V lookup: CDR1 SGHNT, CDR2 YYREEE (reference sequence). With 4 bases clipped from V and 2 bases from J, the junction kept 6 bases outside the gene matches. This CDR3 spans 15 amino acids. In DNA form, the CDR3 reads TGTGCCAGCAGCGTCTACCAGGGGGCTGGAAACACCATATATTTT. This translates into CASSVYQGAGNTIYF.